Shown below are 18 T cell receptor beta chains from a single sample sequenced in a study of T cells after posttransplantation cyclophosphamide. Here immunoSEQ multiplex PCR was the method, and the copy in TCRdb shows in-frame clones only, minus some. Listed for the sample are over 20,000 clones, none seen a single time. The sequenced sample was PBMCs. These receptors all come from a man aged 45-65 years in good health, CMV-negative, and a related stem cell transplant donor.

This clone was detected many times. The CDR3 spells CASRPSGKETQYF. DNA for the CDR3: TGCGCCAGCAGACCTAGCGGGAAAGAGACCCAGTACTTC. This chain connects TRBV10-2 to TRBJ2-5; 9 nucleotides match TRBD2. V dropped 6 bases and J dropped 3; count of bases not matched to a gene: 2. The CDR3 spans 13 residues. From germline, CDR1 is WSHSY and CDR2 SAAADI.

This clone was recorded at least ten times. CDR3 amino acids: CASSYTGGTEAFF. CDR3 DNA sequence: TGTGCCAGCAGTTACACGGGAGGCACTGAAGCTTTCTTT. The chain recombines TRBV6-5 with TRBJ1-1; unclear D gene. Trimming removed 2 bases at V and 4 bases at J, with 8 bases between. CDR1 is MNHEY and CDR2 is SVGAGI in the germline V gene. The CDR3 length is 13 residues.

This clone appeared many times. This chain links TRBV30 with TRBJ2-3; a weak D match, TRBD2 (6 bases). Germline CDR1 is GTSNPN and CDR2 is SVGIG (reference sequence). V lost 2 bases and J lost 8, with 14 bases in between. The CDR3 is 13 residues long. DNA of the CDR3: TGTGCCTGGAGTAGGGAGGCCTCGGGTACGCAGTATTTT. Residues: CAWSREASGTQYF.

This clone was found many times. V gene TRBV29-1 combines with J gene TRBJ2-1, with D possibly being TRBD2 (5 bases). In germline, CDR1 is SQVTM, CDR2 ANQGSEA. This CDR3 is 13 amino acids long. Trimming took 5 bases from V and 4 from J, leaving 12 bases between them. CDR3 in amino acids: CSVNSGLYNEQFF. CDR3 in DNA: TGCAGCGTTAATTCTGGACTGTACAATGAGCAGTTCTTC.

This clone was recorded many times. The chain has TRBV18 and TRBJ2-7; 8 positions match TRBD2. CDR3 length: 18 amino acids. V gave up 3 bases and J gave up 6 bases; unmatched junction bases: 19. Germline V gives CDR1 KGHSH, CDR2 LQKENI. In nucleotides, the CDR3 is TGTGCCAGCTCACCCCGGGCCAGGGTAGCGGGGACACCTACCGAGCAGTACTTC. This gives the protein CASSPRARVAGTPTEQYF. The full variable domain, in which reference TRBV18 and TRBJ2-7 provide the parts outside the CDR3, is NAGVMQNPRHLVRRRGQEARLRCSPMKGHSHVYWYRQLPEEGLKFMVYLQKENIIDESGMPKERFSAEFPKEGPSILRIQQVVRGDSAAYFCASSPRARVAGTPTEQYFGPGTRLTVT.

This clone was seen ten or more times. This chain uses TRBV6-5 with TRBJ1-2; TRBD1 agrees at 10 bases. This CDR3 contains 13 residues. In germline, CDR1 is MNHEY, CDR2 SVGAGI. V lost 7 bases, J lost 8 bases, and 7 bases stayed unmatched. The CDR3 DNA reads as TGTGCCAGCACCCTCGGGACAGGGGCCGGCTACACCTTC. This sequence encodes CASTLGTGAGYTF.

This clone occurred many times. The V gene is TRBV10-3, the J gene TRBJ2-7; 9 nucleotides line up with TRBD1. There are 15 residues in the CDR3. J gave up 2 bases and V 4 bases, and 6 bases lay outside the gene matches. Germline loops: CDR1 ENHRY, CDR2 SYGVKD. CDR3 bases: TGTGCCATCAGTGGGGGGACAGGGATAACCTACGAGCAGTACTTC. It translates to CAISGGTGITYEQYF.

This clone came up many times. V and J are TRBV5-7 and TRBJ2-7, with D possibly being TRBD2 (5 bases). TRBV5-7 is given ORF status, its function remaining uncertain. Trimming took off 5 bases at V and 3 bases at J, with 18 bases between the two ends. The CDR3 is 15 amino acids. The DNA for the CDR3 is TGTGCCAGCAGAAGCGACTACCTTCTCTTCTACGAGCAGTACTTC. Translation: CASRSDYLLFYEQYF.

This clone was seen repeatedly, ten times or more. The chain carries TRBV28 and TRBJ2-3, with D unclear. The V gene lost 6 bases and the J gene lost 0 bases, with 4 bases spanning the gap. Germline loops: CDR1 MDHEN, CDR2 SYDVKM. This CDR3 contains 12 residues. CDR3 amino acids: CASSLSTDTQYF. The DNA of the CDR3 is TGTGCCAGCAGCCTAAGCACAGATACGCAGTATTTT.

This clone was observed at least ten times. V usage is TRBV9 and J usage is TRBJ1-3; 9 nucleotides agree with TRBD1. Trimming removed 3 bases from V and 2 bases from J; junction bases left unmatched: 6. Germline V gene sequence: CDR1 SGDLS, CDR2 YYNGEE. CDR3 length: 16 amino acids. CDR3 loop: CASSAPGTGTGNTIYF. The CDR3 DNA is TGTGCCAGCAGCGCCCCCGGGACAGGGACTGGAAACACCATATATTTT.

This clone occurred many times. The rearrangement links TRBV7-8 to TRBJ1-2, with D perhaps TRBD1 (6 bases). This CDR3 contains 13 residues. V gave up 3 bases and J gave up 5 bases, with 10 bases separating them. CDR1 SGHVS and CDR2 FQNEAQ come from the germline V gene. CDR3 in amino acids: CASSFWTDYGYTF. CDR3 coding DNA: TGTGCCAGCAGCTTTTGGACAGATTATGGCTACACCTTC.

The chain couples TRBV5-1 to TRBJ1-6; TRBD1 agrees at 10 bases. The germline gives CDR1 SGHRS, CDR2 YFSETQ. This CDR3 comprises 16 residues. The V segment lost 5 bases and the J segment 8 bases; nucleotides outside the gene matches: 10. The CDR3 DNA follows: TGCGCCAGCAGTTTAGAACCGGGACAGGGGTATTCACCCCTCCACTTT. It specifies CASSLEPGQGYSPLHF.

This clone was counted at least ten times. In DNA form, the CDR3 reads TGCGCCAGCAGCATAGGACTGAGGAGCTCCTACAATGAGCAGTTCTTC. Its translation: CASSIGLRSSYNEQFF. The chain carries TRBV5-1 and TRBJ2-1; tentative D call: TRBD2 (5 bases). Trimming left V 4 bases short and J 0 bases short, with 14 bases between. The germline CDR1 and CDR2 sequences are SGHRS and YFSETQ. CDR3 length: 16 residues. The full variable domain, completed using reference TRBV5-1 and TRBJ2-1, is KAGVTQTPRYLIKTRGQQVTLSCSPISGHRSVSWYQQTPGQGLQFLFEYFSETQRNKGNFPGRFSGRQFSNSRSEMNVSTLELGDSALYLCASSIGLRSSYNEQFFGPGTRLTVL.

This clone showed up many times. The CDR3 is CSAFGTGGPYEQYF. The CDR3 nucleotides read TGCAGCGCCTTCGGGACAGGTGGACCCTACGAGCAGTACTTC. The chain carries TRBV29-1 and TRBJ2-7, with 8 bases aligning to TRBD1. Losses at the gene ends were 7 bases for V and 2 bases for J; bases not matched to a gene: 10. The CDR3 length is 14 residues. The germline gives CDR1 SQVTM, CDR2 ANQGSEA.

This clone appeared many times. V usage is TRBV29-1 and J usage is TRBJ1-2; TRBD1 matches at 7 bases. V lost 5 bases to trimming and J lost 2 bases; unmatched junction nucleotides: 2. This CDR3 is built from 12 residues. Germline CDR1 is SQVTM and CDR2 is ANQGSEA. CDR3 amino acids: CSVRQGNYGYTF. Here the CDR3 DNA reads TGCAGCGTTCGACAGGGAAACTATGGCTACACCTTC.

This clone was found many times. This chain links TRBV5-1 with TRBJ2-3; no definite D call. The CDR3 has 15 residues. V was pared by 3 bases and J by 4 bases, with 15 bases between. CDR1 SGHRS and CDR2 YFSETQ come from the germline V gene. The CDR3 spells CASSSDPGFADTQYF. The DNA for the CDR3 is TGCGCCAGCAGCTCTGATCCCGGGTTCGCAGATACGCAGTATTTT.

This clone was recorded at least ten times. The genes are TRBV6-1 and TRBJ1-1; possible D gene TRBD1, 6 bases. Germline V CDR1 and CDR2: MNHNS, SASEGT. The CDR3 has 14 residues. V gave up 3 bases and J gave up 0 bases, with 8 bases separating them. CDR3 protein: CASSEQGLNTEAFF. The CDR3 nucleotides read TGTGCCAGCAGTGAGCAGGGGTTGAACACTGAAGCTTTCTTT.

This clone was counted many times. This rearrangement joins TRBV30 to TRBJ2-7; 9 bases align to TRBD2. CDR3 size: 15 residues. V shed 2 bases, J shed 4 bases, and the junction held 9 bases outside the gene matches. Germline-derived CDR1 and CDR2 are GTSNPN and SVGIG (reference sequence). As DNA, the CDR3 is TGTGCCTGGAGTAGGCGTGGGGCGGGGGGGTACGAGCAGTACTTC. Its translation is CAWSRRGAGGYEQYF. Complete variable domain (other parts from reference TRBV30 and TRBJ2-7): SQTIHQWPATLVQPVGSPLSLECTVEGTSNPNLYWYRQAAGRGLQLLFYSVGIGQISSEVPQNLSASRPQDRQFILSSKKLLLSDSGFYLCAWSRRGAGGYEQYFGPGTRLTVT.